A selection of T cell receptor beta chains follows, all from one sample in a study of glioma-infiltrating T cells after dendritic cell vaccination. The assay was immunoSEQ multiplex PCR, and TCRdb's table has in-frame clones only and misses some. The repertoire holds fewer than 85,000 clones, approximately 80% seen once, with under 2.5% in the top ten. The sample consisted of blood, taken before dendritic cell vaccination. These receptor sequences come from a human donor with glioblastoma. CDR3s include the opening cysteine and the closing phenylalanine or tryptophan. A D gene is named only where the DNA matches it firmly. Clone size is stated in some rows and not others, as once, few, many or a class when expanded.

j_call v_call d_call clone_size cdr3_nt cdr3_aa
TRBJ2-2 TRBV7-9 TRBD1 . TGTGCCAGCAGCCCCCACAGGGGGGTCACCGGGGAGCTGTTTTTT CASSPHRGVTGELFF
TRBJ1-5 TRBV7-9 . once TGTGCCAGCAGCTTAGGGTCGGGGGGTCGTCAGCCCCAGCATTTT CASSLGSGGRQPQHF
TRBJ1-4 TRBV7-2 . . TGTGCCAGCAGCTCTACAGGGGAAAAACTGTTTTTT CASSSTGEKLFF
TRBJ1-3 TRBV7-2 TRBD1 . TGTGCCAGCAGCTTAGTTCCGACAGGGGCGACGTTCTCTGGAAACACCATATATTTT CASSLVPTGATFSGNTIYF
TRBJ1-1 TRBV9 . . TGTGCCAGCAGCGTAAAACCTCGGGATATGAACACTGAAGCTTTCTTT CASSVKPRDMNTEAFF
TRBJ1-6 TRBV4-1 TRBD1 . TGCGCCAGCAGCAGAGACAGGGTGAACTATAATTCACCCCTCCACTTT CASSRDRVNYNSPLHF
TRBJ2-1 TRBV2 TRBD1 . TGTGCCACCCCCCGGGACAGAGCTAACAATGAGCAGTTCTTC CATPRDRANNEQFF
TRBJ1-3 TRBV18 . . TGTGCCAGCACTACGGGACAAATGTTCTCTGGAAACACCATATATTTT CASTTGQMFSGNTIYF
TRBJ1-2 TRBV5-6 TRBD1 few TGTGCCAGCAGCCCGTGGGACAGGGATGGCTACACCTTC CASSPWDRDGYTF
TRBJ2-3 TRBV10-3 TRBD2 . TGTGCCATCATGTCCGGGACTAGCGGGGACACAGATACGCAGTATTTT CAIMSGTSGDTDTQYF
TRBJ2-7 TRBV6-1 TRBD1 . TGTGCCAGCAGACCGGGACAGGGGGCTCGGGAGCAGTACTTC CASRPGQGAREQYF
TRBJ1-2 TRBV19 TRBD1 . TGTGCCAGTAGTTTGGACAGGGCCGGCGGCTACACCTTC CASSLDRAGGYTF
TRBJ1-5 TRBV27 . . TGTGCCAGCAGTCCACGGGACACAAATCAGCCCCAGCATTTT CASSPRDTNQPQHF
TRBJ2-1 TRBV15 . . TGTGCCACCAGCAGAGATCCGGGTGGTGTGGATGAGCAGTTCTTC CATSRDPGGVDEQFF
TRBJ2-1 TRBV5-1 TRBD1 once TGCGCCAGCAGCGAACGGACAGGGGGCAATGAGCAGTTCTTC CASSERTGGNEQFF
TRBJ2-7 TRBV6-1 TRBD2 . TGTGCCAGCAGTGGAGCTAGCGGGGCCTACGAGCAGTACTTC CASSGASGAYEQYF
TRBJ1-1 TRBV5-1 . . TGCGCCAGCAGCTTAGGATGGGGGGGAGCAACTGAAGCTTTCTTT CASSLGWGGATEAFF
TRBJ1-6 TRBV7-9 . few TGTGCCAGCAGCCTTCCCAGGGGTGACCTCCACTTT CASSLPRGDLHF
TRBJ2-1 TRBV7-9 TRBD2 . TGTGCCAGCAGCTTACGGGGCGGGAGGAGGGGGAATGAGCAGTTCTTC CASSLRGGRRGNEQFF
TRBJ1-2 TRBV25-1 . . TGTGCCAGCAGTGAATGGGCCCCCACGGGAACCTATGGCTACACCTTC CASSEWAPTGTYGYTF
TRBJ1-5 TRBV7-9 . . TGTGCCAGCAGCCAATCAAATCAGCCCCAGCATTTT CASSQSNQPQHF
TRBJ2-3 TRBV9 . once TGTGCCAGCAGCGTTTGGACAGACCGAAACACAGATACGCAGTATTTT CASSVWTDRNTDTQYF
TRBJ2-2 TRBV9 TRBD2 . TGTGCCAGCAGCGCCGCGTTTGTGCAGGGAGGGACCGGGGAGCTGTTTTTT CASSAAFVQGGTGELFF
TRBJ2-1 TRBV23-1 TRBD1 once TGCGCCAGCAGTCGCTATCGGACAGGGTCGACGGGGTCGACAATGTTGGAGCAGTTCTTC CASSRYRTGSTGSTMLEQFF
TRBJ2-7 TRBV6-1 . few TGTGCCAGCAGTGAAATTAGTTTGTACGAGCAGTACTTC CASSEISLYEQYF
TRBJ2-3 TRBV6-5 . . TGTGCCAGCAGCGTAGCGAGAAGCACAGATACGCAGTATTTT CASSVARSTDTQYF
TRBJ1-5 TRBV6-5 . . TGTGCCAGCAGTTACAGGGGGAACCAGCCCCAGCATTTT CASSYRGNQPQHF
TRBJ1-1 TRBV27 TRBD1 . TGTGCCAGCAGCTCCGGGACAGGGGGCGCGTTTGCTTTCTTT CASSSGTGGAFAFF
TRBJ1-6 TRBV5-1 . . TGCGCCAGCAGCTTGGAACAAGCGTCACCCCTCCACTTT CASSLEQASPLHF
TRBJ1-2 TRBV6-5 . . TGTGCCAGCACCCGAGCCTCGGGGGGATATGGCTACACCTTC CASTRASGGYGYTF
TRBJ1-1 TRBV2 . few TGTGCCAGCTCCTTACTCGGACAGACGGTCGCTGAAGCTTTCTTT CASSLLGQTVAEAFF
TRBJ2-3 TRBV5-6 . . TGTGCCACCCGCAGGGTCACAGATACGCAGTATTTT CATRRVTDTQYF
TRBJ1-3 TRBV7-9 . . TGTGCCAGCAGCTTAGCTACGTCGGGGAACTCTGGAAACACCATATATTTT CASSLATSGNSGNTIYF
TRBJ2-3 TRBV2 TRBD2 few TGTGCCAGCACGTCTAGCGGGAGTTCAGATACGCAGTATTTT CASTSSGSSDTQYF
TRBJ1-2 TRBV27 TRBD1 . TGTGCCAGCAGTTTATGGGGGGACAGGGTAAACTATGGCTACACCTTC CASSLWGDRVNYGYTF
TRBJ1-5 TRBV19 TRBD1 . TGTGCCAGTAGTACAAAAGCAGGGGGCTATAGCAATCAGCCCCAGCATTTT CASSTKAGGYSNQPQHF
TRBJ1-2 TRBV18 TRBD1 . TGTGCCAGCTCACCCATTGGACAGGGTGACGGCTACACCTTC CASSPIGQGDGYTF
TRBJ2-1 TRBV5-1 . . TGCGCCAGCAGCATACGACAGGGAGGCGGTAATGAGCAGTTCTTC CASSIRQGGGNEQFF
TRBJ1-2 TRBV6-1 . . TGTGCCAGCAGTTCGACATTCTATGGCTACACCTTC CASSSTFYGYTF
TRBJ1-4 TRBV5-4 . . TGTGCCAGCAGCCGGAGTTGGGACTCTAATGAAAAACTGTTTTTT CASSRSWDSNEKLFF
TRBJ1-4 TRBV6-5 TRBD1 few TGTGCCAGCAGTTACGCGCCGACAGGGGGCTATGAAAAACTGTTTTTT CASSYAPTGGYEKLFF
TRBJ2-3 TRBV10-3 TRBD1 once TGTGCCATCGGACAGGGTCGGGCCACAGATACGCAGTATTTT CAIGQGRATDTQYF
TRBJ1-2 TRBV5-6 . . TGTGCCAGCAGCCGGGGGGGGTGGTATGGCTACACCTTC CASSRGGWYGYTF
TRBJ2-1 TRBV6-6 . . TGTGCCAGCAGACAGGAAACAGGGCTGTACAATGAGCAGTTCTTC CASRQETGLYNEQFF
TRBJ2-3 TRBV4-2 TRBD2 . TGTGCCAGCAGCCAAGGGTTAGCGGGGGGGAAAGATACGCAGTATTTT CASSQGLAGGKDTQYF
TRBJ1-1 TRBV6-1 . . TGTGCCAGCAGCTCCACCTCGGGGGGCGGCACTGAAGCTTTCTTT CASSSTSGGGTEAFF
TRBJ2-7 TRBV5-4 TRBD1 . TGTGCCAGCAGCTTGGACAGGGGGCCCTCCTACGAGCAGTACTTC CASSLDRGPSYEQYF
TRBJ1-4 TRBV6-1 TRBD1 . TGTGCCAGCAGTGAAGCATCAGGGGGGCATGAAAAACTGTTTTTT CASSEASGGHEKLFF
TRBJ1-1 TRBV18 . once TGTGCCAGCTCACCACCGTTGAGTCTTTCGGCTTTCTTT CASSPPLSLSAFF
TRBJ2-2 TRBV7-9 . once TGTGCCAGCAGCTTGTCTGGCGAGGACGGGGAGCTGTTTTTT CASSLSGEDGELFF
TRBJ1-2 TRBV15 . . TGTGCCACCAGTCGAGGGCAGCCCTATGGCTACACCTTC CATSRGQPYGYTF
TRBJ1-2 TRBV25-1 . . TGTGCCAGCAGTGCCCCGTCGGGGGGCGCCTATGGCTACACCTTC CASSAPSGGAYGYTF
TRBJ1-3 TRBV4-1 . . TGCGCCAGCAGCCAAGCGGAGAGAAAGGGAAACACCATATATTTT CASSQAERKGNTIYF